Below, 11 T cell receptor beta chains from the same sample are listed, as sequenced in a study of graft-versus-host responses after intestinal transplantation. Their cognate antigens are unknown. Assay used: immunoSEQ multiplex PCR; TCRdb lists only in-frame clones, some missing. The sample includes roughly 120,000 clones, less than 95% of them seen just once. The sample consisted of unstimulated CD4+ T cells sorted from spleen or lymph node cells, taken before intestinal transplant. The receptor source for this set is a human donor who received an intestinal transplant.

The rearrangement uses TRBV6-5 and TRBJ2-7, with D perhaps TRBD2 (6 bases). Between the trimmed V and J ends, which lost 5 bases and 5 bases, there was a span of 13 bases. The CDR3 totals 13 residues. Germline V gene sequence: CDR1 MNHEY, CDR2 SVGAGI. In DNA, the CDR3 is TGTGCCAGCAGTACAGGAGGGGCCCACGAGCAGTACTTC. Amino acid sequence: CASSTGGAHEQYF.

The chain has TRBV18 and TRBJ1-4; TRBD1 aligns across 9 bases. The V gene's germline CDR1 is KGHSH and CDR2 LQKENI. CDR3 length equals 17 residues. The ends lost 2 bases at V and 8 bases at J; junction bases unmatched: 12. CDR3 loop: CASSPSGQGTRNEKLFF. The CDR3, as DNA: TGTGCCAGCTCACCATCGGGACAGGGAACCAGAAACGAAAAACTGTTTTTT.

A word on this clone: The germline gene is not matched at one end of the junction; a read error may be the cause. The CDR3 is CGSSGGGSGNTIYF. The CDR3 bases are TGTGGCAGCAGCGGGGGGGGGTCTGGAAACACCATATATTTT. The V gene is TRBV9, the J gene TRBJ1-3, with D possibly being TRBD1 (5 bases). Germline V lookup: CDR1 SGDLS, CDR2 YYNGEE. The CDR3 spans 14 residues.

The V and J genes are TRBV28 and TRBJ2-2, with 8 bases aligning to TRBD2. The V gene's germline CDR1 is MDHEN and CDR2 SYDVKM. The CDR3 has 16 residues. Germline trimming cut 8 bases from V and 4 bases from J; bases unmatched to any gene: 12. DNA for the CDR3: TGTGCCAGCTTACCTACCGGGACTAGGGGCACCGGGGAGCTGTTTTTT. This codes for CASLPTGTRGTGELFF.

CDR3 bases: TGCGCCAGCAGCTTGGTTCAGGGGTACAATGAGCAGTTCTTC. It yields the protein CASSLVQGYNEQFF. The rearrangement uses TRBV5-1 and TRBJ2-1; TRBD1 is a possible D gene (6 bases). Germline lookup yields CDR1 SGHRS and CDR2 YFSETQ. Trimming removed 0 bases at V and 4 bases at J, with 8 bases between. The CDR3 extends over 14 amino acids.

The CDR3 nucleotides are TGCAGCGTTGCGGGAGGCGCCTACGAGCAGTACTTC. This encodes CSVAGGAYEQYF. The chain recombines TRBV29-1 with TRBJ2-7; 7 bases match TRBD2. Germline lookup yields CDR1 SQVTM and CDR2 ANQGSEA. The CDR3 totals 12 residues. J gave up 2 bases and V 4 bases, and 2 bases lay outside the gene matches.

This chain uses TRBV6-5 with TRBJ2-3; 7 bases agree with TRBD1. V shed 0 bases, J shed 5 bases, and the junction held 8 bases outside the gene matches. The V gene's germline CDR1 is MNHEY and CDR2 SVGAGI. This CDR3 contains 16 residues. DNA of the CDR3: TGTGCCAGCAGTTACTCAGGGGGCGACCGGGGAGATACGCAGTATTTT. As protein: CASSYSGGDRGDTQYF.

This sequence joins TRBV28 and TRBJ2-7, with 9 positions matching TRBD2. The CDR3 totals 15 residues. Germline values: CDR1 MDHEN, CDR2 SYDVKM. J lost 2 bases, V lost 8 bases, and 10 bases had no gene match. CDR3 sequence: CASRPKTSGAYEQYF. For the CDR3, the DNA is TGTGCCAGCCGCCCAAAGACTAGCGGTGCCTACGAGCAGTACTTC.

The chain carries TRBV11-3 and TRBJ2-4, with a weak D call TRBD2 (5 bases). The CDR3 is made up of 15 amino acids. The germline CDR1 and CDR2 sequences are SGHNT and YENEEA. V was trimmed by 8 bases and J by 1 base, leaving 15 bases between them. Here the CDR3 reads CASRVTSCAKNIQYF. The CDR3 nucleotides read TGTGCCAGCCGAGTTACTAGTTGCGCCAAAAACATTCAGTACTTC.

This chain joins TRBV7-3 and TRBJ1-1; TRBD1 is a possible D gene (5 bases). V was shortened by 2 bases and J by 4 bases, with 14 bases between the two germline ends. The length of the CDR3 is 15 residues. Germline V gene lookup returns CDR1 SGHTA and CDR2 FQGTGA. The CDR3 nucleotides read TGTGCCAGCAGCTTAGGGGGGGGTGTTGGCACTGAAGCTTTCTTT. This codes for CASSLGGGVGTEAFF.

The V and J genes are TRBV15 and TRBJ2-1, with TRBD2 matching 9 bases. The junction had 7 bases not matched to a gene; V was cut back by 1 base and J by 3 bases. Germline assignment: CDR1 LNHNV and CDR2 YYDKDF (reference sequence). This CDR3 is 17 amino acids long. CDR3 sequence (DNA): TGTGCCACCAGCAGAGGGTTGGCGGGAGGGGTCTACAATGAGCAGTTCTTC. Translation: CATSRGLAGGVYNEQFF.